One and the same sample provided the 20 T cell receptor beta chains below, sequenced in a study of cytomegalovirus exposure and HLA in healthy donors. Sequencing used immunoSEQ multiplex PCR; TCRdb keeps in-frame clones, though not all of them. The data contain 150,000 to 200,000 clones, around 85% of them singletons. Sequencing was done on a sample of PBMCs. Receptors were obtained from a man younger than 35 in good health and CMV-seropositive.

The chain carries TRBV6-6 and TRBJ2-7, with a possible D match to TRBD1 (6 bases). V lost 5 bases and J 3 bases, leaving 8 bases between the germline ends. The CDR3 covers 12 residues. The V gene's germline CDR1 is MNHNY and CDR2 SVGAGI (reference sequence). The CDR3 region has the DNA TGTGCCAGCAGTCTACAGGGCTACGAGCAGTACTTC. Amino acids: CASSLQGYEQYF.

This clone has a handful of counts. V is TRBV5-1 and J is TRBJ2-2, with 9 bases identical to TRBD1. Per the germline V gene, CDR1 is SGHRS and CDR2 is YFSETQ. V was pared by 4 bases and J by 5 bases, with 9 bases of the junction left unmatched. This CDR3 contains 16 residues. CDR3: CASSPPGTGKTGELFF. The CDR3 nucleotides are TGCGCCAGCAGCCCCCCCGGGACAGGGAAGACCGGGGAGCTGTTTTTT.

This clone was counted a few times. The chain joins TRBV18 to TRBJ2-7, with 9 bases that match TRBD2. The ends lost 6 bases at V and 4 bases at J; junction bases unmatched: 7. CDR1 is KGHSH, CDR2 LQKENI, per germline. This CDR3 spans 14 amino acids. The CDR3 region has the DNA TGTGCCAGCTCCGCGGGAGGGGCCGCGTACGAGCAGTACTTC. This sequence encodes CASSAGGAAYEQYF.

The rearrangement links TRBV4-1 to TRBJ2-7, with D possibly TRBD1 on 6 matching bases. V lost 0 bases, J lost 0 bases, and 12 bases lay in between. The CDR3 runs to 16 residues. CDR1 is MGHRA, CDR2 YSYEKL, per germline. The CDR3: CASSQDGQLISYEQYF. The CDR3 bases are TGCGCCAGCAGCCAAGATGGACAGCTAATCTCCTACGAGCAGTACTTC.

The V and J genes are TRBV27 and TRBJ1-1, with 10 bases lining up with TRBD1. The J segment lost 0 bases and the V segment lost 6 bases, leaving 7 bases of the junction unmatched. Germline values: CDR1 MNHEY, CDR2 SMNVEV (reference sequence). This CDR3 comprises 16 residues. In nucleotides, the CDR3 is TGTGCCAGCAGCCCGGAGGGACAGGGGTTGAACACTGAAGCTTTCTTT. Protein: CASSPEGQGLNTEAFF.

This sequence joins TRBV28 and TRBJ1-2; TRBD1 aligns across 8 bases. Trimming took 6 bases from V and 11 from J; bases not matched to a gene: 2. The length of the CDR3 is 10 residues. The germline gives CDR1 MDHEN, CDR2 SYDVKM. The CDR3 loop reads CASSRGRYTF. The CDR3, as DNA: TGTGCCAGCAGCAGGGGGCGGTACACCTTC.

The chain is built from TRBV5-8 and TRBJ2-2, with 12 bases matching TRBD2. The CDR3 has 14 residues. Trimming took 4 bases from V and 8 from J; bases not matched to a gene: 3. Germline assignment: CDR1 SGHTS and CDR2 YDEGEE. CDR3 protein: CASSMTSGSGELFF. CDR3 bases: TGTGCCAGCAGCATGACTAGCGGGAGTGGGGAGCTGTTTTTT.

The CDR3 bases are TGCGCCGGATACACTAGCGGGGGGAACAATGAGCAGTTCTTC. Protein product: CAGYTSGGNNEQFF. The chain carries TRBV5-1 and TRBJ2-1; 12 bases are shared with TRBD2. This CDR3 has 14 amino acids. Germline V CDR1 and CDR2: SGHRS, YFSETQ. V shed 10 bases and J 5 bases; nucleotides not matched to a gene: 7. Drawing the rest from reference TRBV5-1 and TRBJ2-1, the complete variable domain is KAGVTQTPRYLIKTRGQQVTLSCSPISGHRSVSWYQQTPGQGLQFLFEYFSETQRNKGNFPGRFSGRQFSNSRSEMNVSTLELGDSALYLCAGYTSGGNNEQFFGPGTRLTVL.

J is TRBJ1-1 and V is TRBV9; 10 nucleotides agree with TRBD1. V shed 4 bases and J 9 bases; nucleotides not matched to a gene: 6. The CDR3 runs 13 residues. The germline V gene has CDR1 SGDLS and CDR2 YYNGEE. CDR3 sequence reads: CASSPGTGVKAFF. CDR3 nucleotide sequence: TGTGCCAGCAGCCCTGGGACAGGGGTCAAAGCTTTCTTT. The whole variable domain, filled in from reference TRBV9 and TRBJ1-1, reads DSGVTQTPKHLITATGQRVTLRCSPRSGDLSVYWYQQSLDQGLQFLIQYYNGEERAKGNILERFSAQQFPDLHSELNLSSLELGDSALYFCASSPGTGVKAFFGQGTRLTVV.

V gene TRBV6-6 combines with J gene TRBJ2-7; TRBD2 matches at 7 bases. Germline CDR1 is MNHNY and CDR2 is SVGAGI (reference sequence). J was trimmed by 3 bases and V by 6 bases; bases with no gene match: 8. This CDR3 contains 14 residues. The CDR3 bases are TGTGCCAGCAGCTTATCTAGCGGATTCTACGAGCAGTACTTC. Translated, it gives CASSLSSGFYEQYF.

V gene TRBV6-6 combines with J gene TRBJ2-7; 10 bases line up with TRBD2. Looked up from germline, CDR1 is MNHNY and CDR2 is SVGAGI (reference sequence). This CDR3 is built from 13 residues. Trimming at V came to 6 bases and at J to 2 bases, leaving 1 base not matched to a gene. As DNA, the CDR3 is TGTGCCAGCAGGACTAGCGGGCCCTACGAGCAGTACTTC. Translation: CASRTSGPYEQYF.

The V gene is TRBV27, the J gene TRBJ2-7, with TRBD2 matching over 9 bases. The V gene's germline CDR1 is MNHEY and CDR2 SMNVEV (reference sequence). This CDR3 is 15 amino acids long. V was clipped by 1 base and J by 5 bases; unmatched bases: 6. For the CDR3, the DNA is TGTGCCAGCAGTTTATATAGCGGGGGTACCCACGAGCAGTACTTC. This sequence encodes CASSLYSGGTHEQYF.

CDR3 DNA sequence: TGTGCCAGCAGCTCCCAGGGGATTTCTGGAAACACCATATATTTT. It yields the protein CASSSQGISGNTIYF. The chain links TRBV7-6 to TRBJ1-3, with D possibly being TRBD1 (6 bases). Germline values: CDR1 SGHVS, CDR2 FNYEAQ. The CDR3 runs to 15 residues. Between the trimmed V and J ends, which lost 4 bases and 1 base, there was a span of 11 bases. The variable domain in full, completed from reference TRBV7-6 and TRBJ1-3, reads GAGVSQSPRYKVTKRGQDVALRCDPISGHVSLYWYRQALGQGPEFLTYFNYEAQQDKSGLPNDRFSAERPEGSISTLTIQRTEQRDSAMYRCASSSQGISGNTIYFGEGSWLTVV.

DNA for the CDR3: TGTGCCTGGAGCGAGACAGGGAGCAATCAGCCCCAGCATTTT. Translated: CAWSETGSNQPQHF. The V gene is TRBV30, the J gene TRBJ1-5, with 7 bases fitting TRBD1. CDR1 is GTSNPN, CDR2 SVGIG, per germline (reference sequence). The CDR3 is 14 residues long. With V trimmed by 3 bases and J by 1 base, 3 bases remained unmatched. Complete variable domain (other parts from reference TRBV30 and TRBJ1-5): SQTIHQWPATLVQPVGSPLSLECTVEGTSNPNLYWYRQAAGRGLQLLFYSVGIGQISSEVPQNLSASRPQDRQFILSSKKLLLSDSGFYLCAWSETGSNQPQHFGDGTRLSIL.

This chain joins TRBV7-3 and TRBJ1-6, with no clear D. Deletions cut 3 bases from V and 5 bases from J, with 8 bases between. Per germline, CDR1 SGHTA and CDR2 FQGTGA. The length of the CDR3 is 14 residues. In nucleotides, the CDR3 is TGTGCCAGCAGCTTCACGGGAAATAATTCACCCCTCCACTTT. Its protein product is CASSFTGNNSPLHF.

CDR3 coding DNA: TGCAGCGTTGAAGGGGGAGAGCCCGACACTTGGGAGACCCAGTACTTC. This encodes CSVEGGEPDTWETQYF. The chain links TRBV29-1 to TRBJ2-5; D is possibly TRBD2 (5 bases). The CDR3 contains 16 residues. Trimming pared 1 base from V and 5 bases from J, leaving 20 bases between. The V gene's germline CDR1 is SQVTM and CDR2 ANQGSEA.

The genes are TRBV9 and TRBJ2-6; 7 bases map to TRBD2. The length of the CDR3 is 16 residues. The germline gives CDR1 SGDLS, CDR2 YYNGEE. Trimming at V came to 3 bases and at J to 0 bases, leaving 3 bases not matched to a gene. The CDR3 DNA is TGTGCCAGCAGCGGTAGCGGGTACTCTGGGGCCAACGTCCTGACTTTC. Translated: CASSGSGYSGANVLTF. Full variable domain (missing parts from reference TRBV9 and TRBJ2-6): DSGVTQTPKHLITATGQRVTLRCSPRSGDLSVYWYQQSLDQGLQFLIQYYNGEERAKGNILERFSAQQFPDLHSELNLSSLELGDSALYFCASSGSGYSGANVLTFGAGSRLTVL.

The rearrangement uses TRBV13 and TRBJ2-7, with 7 positions matching TRBD1. The CDR3 runs 14 residues. J gave up 2 bases and V 5 bases, and 6 bases lay outside the gene matches. Germline loops: CDR1 PRHDT, CDR2 FYEKMQ (reference sequence). The CDR3 protein is CASSPGTETYEQYF. CDR3 nucleotide sequence: TGTGCCAGCAGCCCCGGGACAGAGACCTACGAGCAGTACTTC.

The V gene is TRBV21-1, the J gene TRBJ1-1; whether TRBD1, the table's D call, matches the DNA was not checked. TRBV21-1 is recorded as a pseudogene. The CDR3 length is 17 residues. The CDR3 loop is CASSKVEDREESTEAFF. In DNA, the CDR3 is TGTGCCAGCAGCAAAGTAGAGGACAGGGAAGAATCCACTGAAGCTTTCTTT.

The rearrangement uses TRBV2 and TRBJ1-5, with TRBD1 matching 9 bases. V shed 6 bases, J shed 0 bases, and the junction held 12 bases outside the gene matches. The CDR3 loop spans 18 amino acids. Germline V gene data show CDR1 as SNHLY and CDR2 as FYNNEI. The CDR3 loop reads CASRPPGQGFISNQPQHF. The CDR3 DNA follows: TGTGCCAGCAGACCTCCCGGACAGGGGTTTATTAGCAATCAGCCCCAGCATTTT.